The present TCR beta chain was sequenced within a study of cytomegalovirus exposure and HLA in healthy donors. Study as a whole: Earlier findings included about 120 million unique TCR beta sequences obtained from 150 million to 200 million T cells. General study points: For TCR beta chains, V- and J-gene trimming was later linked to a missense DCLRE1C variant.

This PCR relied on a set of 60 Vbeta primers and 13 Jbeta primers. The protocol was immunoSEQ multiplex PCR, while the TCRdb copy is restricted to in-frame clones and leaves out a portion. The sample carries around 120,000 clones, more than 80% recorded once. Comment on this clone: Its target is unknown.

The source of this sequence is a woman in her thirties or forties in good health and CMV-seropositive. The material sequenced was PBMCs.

CDR3 protein: CASSYGSDTGELFF. The DNA of the CDR3 is TGTGCCAGCAGCTACGGGTCCGACACCGGGGAGCTGTTTTTT. The chain combines TRBV7-9 with TRBJ2-2; D call uncertain. The CDR3 covers 14 residues. Trimming removed 4 bases at V and 3 bases at J, with 9 bases between. Germline V CDR1 and CDR2: SEHNR, FQNEAQ (reference sequence).